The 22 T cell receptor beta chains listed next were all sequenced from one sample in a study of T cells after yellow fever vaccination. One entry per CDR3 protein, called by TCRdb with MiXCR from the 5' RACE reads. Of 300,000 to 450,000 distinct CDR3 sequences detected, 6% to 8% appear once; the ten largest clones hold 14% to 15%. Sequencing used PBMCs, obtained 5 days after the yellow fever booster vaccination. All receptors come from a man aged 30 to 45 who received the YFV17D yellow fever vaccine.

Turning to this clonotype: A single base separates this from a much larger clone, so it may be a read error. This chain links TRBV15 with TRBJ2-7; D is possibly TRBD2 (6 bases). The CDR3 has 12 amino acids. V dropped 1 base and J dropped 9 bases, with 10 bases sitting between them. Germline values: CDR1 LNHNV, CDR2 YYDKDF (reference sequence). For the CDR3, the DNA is TGTGCCACCAGCAGAGTGGAGGGTCGGCAGTACTTC. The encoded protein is CATSRVEGRQYF.

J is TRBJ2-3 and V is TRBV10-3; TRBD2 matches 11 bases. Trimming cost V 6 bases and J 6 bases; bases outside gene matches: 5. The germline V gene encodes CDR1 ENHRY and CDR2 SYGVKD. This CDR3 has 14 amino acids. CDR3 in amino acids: CAISEPSGRDTQYF. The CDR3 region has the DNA TGTGCCATCAGCGAGCCTAGCGGGAGGGATACGCAGTATTTT.

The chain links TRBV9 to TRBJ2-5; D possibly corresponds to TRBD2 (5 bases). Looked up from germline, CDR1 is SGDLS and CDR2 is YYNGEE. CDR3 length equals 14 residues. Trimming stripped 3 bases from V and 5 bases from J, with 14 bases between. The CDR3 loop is CASSARGIGETQYF. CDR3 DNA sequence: TGTGCCAGCAGCGCCCGGGGAATCGGTGAGACCCAGTACTTC.

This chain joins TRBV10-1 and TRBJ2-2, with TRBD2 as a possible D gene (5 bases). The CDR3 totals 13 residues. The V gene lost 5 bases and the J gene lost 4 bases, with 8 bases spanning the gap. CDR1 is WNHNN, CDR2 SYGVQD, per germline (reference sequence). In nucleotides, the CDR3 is TGCGCCAGCAGTACGGGAAGCACCGGGGAGCTGTTTTTT. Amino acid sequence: CASSTGSTGELFF.

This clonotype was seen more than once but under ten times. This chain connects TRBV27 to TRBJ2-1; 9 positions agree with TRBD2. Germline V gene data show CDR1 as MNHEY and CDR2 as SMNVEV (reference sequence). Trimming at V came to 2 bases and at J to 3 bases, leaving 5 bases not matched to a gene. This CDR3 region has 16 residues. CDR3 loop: CASSLIAGDYYNEQFF. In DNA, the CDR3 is TGTGCCAGCAGTTTAATAGCGGGGGATTACTACAATGAGCAGTTCTTC.

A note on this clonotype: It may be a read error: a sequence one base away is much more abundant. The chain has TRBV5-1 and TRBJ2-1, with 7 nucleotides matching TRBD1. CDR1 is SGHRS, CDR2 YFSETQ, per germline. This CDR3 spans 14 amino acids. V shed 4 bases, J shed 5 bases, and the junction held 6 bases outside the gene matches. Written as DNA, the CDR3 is TGCGCCAGCAGCGAACCCGGGACAGACAATGAGCAGTTCTTC. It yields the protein CASSEPGTDNEQFF.

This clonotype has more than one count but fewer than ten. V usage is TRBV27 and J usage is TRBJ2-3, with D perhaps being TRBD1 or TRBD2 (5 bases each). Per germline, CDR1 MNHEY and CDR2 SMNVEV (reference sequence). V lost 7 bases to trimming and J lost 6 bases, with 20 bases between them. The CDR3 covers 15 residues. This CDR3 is CASMGSGQGKDTQYF. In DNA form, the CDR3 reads TGTGCCAGCATGGGTTCGGGGCAGGGTAAGGATACGCAGTATTTT.

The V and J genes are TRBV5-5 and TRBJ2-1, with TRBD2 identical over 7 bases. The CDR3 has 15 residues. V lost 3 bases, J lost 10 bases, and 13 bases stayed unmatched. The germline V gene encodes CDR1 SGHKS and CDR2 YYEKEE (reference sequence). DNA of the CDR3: TGTGCCAGCAGCTCGGGGACTACCCCGATCAGGGAGCAGTTCTTC. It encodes CASSSGTTPIREQFF. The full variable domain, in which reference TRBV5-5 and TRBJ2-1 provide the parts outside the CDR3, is DAGVTQSPTHLIKTRGQQVTLRCSPISGHKSVSWYQQVLGQGPQFIFQYYEKEERGRGNFPDRFSARQFPNYSSELNVNALLLGDSALYLCASSSGTTPIREQFFGPGTRLTVL.

The CDR3 reads CASSSTGTGADTQYF. Here the CDR3 DNA reads TGTGCCAGCAGCTCCACCGGGACAGGGGCAGATACGCAGTATTTT. The chain uses TRBV7-2 and TRBJ2-3, with 10 bases aligning to TRBD1. J lost 4 bases, V lost 4 bases, and 5 bases had no gene match. The CDR3 length is 15 residues. The germline CDR1 and CDR2 sequences are SGHTA and FQGNSA.

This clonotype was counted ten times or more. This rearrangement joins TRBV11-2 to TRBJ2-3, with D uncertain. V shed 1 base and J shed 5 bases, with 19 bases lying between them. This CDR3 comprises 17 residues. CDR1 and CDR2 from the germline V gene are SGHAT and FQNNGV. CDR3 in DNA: TGTGCCAGCAGCTTAGGTCGATCGTCCCAGTTTGAAGATACGCAGTATTTT. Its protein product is CASSLGRSSQFEDTQYF.

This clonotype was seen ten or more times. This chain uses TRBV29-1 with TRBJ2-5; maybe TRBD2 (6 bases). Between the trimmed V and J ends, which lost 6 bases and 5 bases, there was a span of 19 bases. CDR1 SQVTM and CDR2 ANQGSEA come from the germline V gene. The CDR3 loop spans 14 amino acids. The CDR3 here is CSVATPRAGETQYF. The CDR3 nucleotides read TGCAGCGTCGCAACCCCCCGGGCGGGGGAGACCCAGTACTTC.

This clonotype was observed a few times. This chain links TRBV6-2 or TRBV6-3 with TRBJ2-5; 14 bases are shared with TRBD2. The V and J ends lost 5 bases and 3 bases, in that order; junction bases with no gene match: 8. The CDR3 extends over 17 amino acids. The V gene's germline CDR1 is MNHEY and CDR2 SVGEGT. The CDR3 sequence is CASSPGLAGGLEETQYF. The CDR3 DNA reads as TGTGCCAGCAGTCCTGGACTAGCGGGAGGATTGGAAGAGACCCAGTACTTC.

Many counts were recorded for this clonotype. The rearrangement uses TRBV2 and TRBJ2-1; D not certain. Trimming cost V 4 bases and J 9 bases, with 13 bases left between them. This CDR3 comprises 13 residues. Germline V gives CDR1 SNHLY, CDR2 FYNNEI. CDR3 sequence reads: CASSGSPLGEQFF. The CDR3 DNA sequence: TGTGCCAGCAGTGGGAGCCCCCTTGGTGAGCAGTTCTTC.

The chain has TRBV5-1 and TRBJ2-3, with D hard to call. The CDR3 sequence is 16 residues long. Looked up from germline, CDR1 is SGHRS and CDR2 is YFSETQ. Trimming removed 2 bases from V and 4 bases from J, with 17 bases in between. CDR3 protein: CASSLSFGVSPDTQYF. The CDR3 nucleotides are TGCGCCAGCAGCTTAAGTTTTGGGGTTTCACCAGATACGCAGTATTTT. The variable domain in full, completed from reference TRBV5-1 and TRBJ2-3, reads KAGVTQTPRYLIKTRGQQVTLSCSPISGHRSVSWYQQTPGQGLQFLFEYFSETQRNKGNFPGRFSGRQFSNSRSEMNVSTLELGDSALYLCASSLSFGVSPDTQYFGPGTRLTVL.

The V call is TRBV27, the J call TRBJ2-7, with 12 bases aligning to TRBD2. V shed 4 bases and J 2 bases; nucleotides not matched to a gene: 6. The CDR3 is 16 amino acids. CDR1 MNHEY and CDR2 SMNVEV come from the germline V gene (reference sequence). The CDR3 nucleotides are TGTGCCAGCAGTTCTTTATGGACTAGCGGGACCTACGAGCAGTACTTC. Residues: CASSSLWTSGTYEQYF.

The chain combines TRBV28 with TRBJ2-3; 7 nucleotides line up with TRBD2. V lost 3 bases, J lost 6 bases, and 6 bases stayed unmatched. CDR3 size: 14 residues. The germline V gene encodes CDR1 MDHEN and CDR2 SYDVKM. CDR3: CASSLGGTRDTQYF. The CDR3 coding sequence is TGTGCCAGCAGTTTGGGGGGGACTCGGGATACGCAGTATTTT.

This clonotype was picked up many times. In nucleotides, the CDR3 is TGTGCCAGCAGCTCCCTAGCGGGAGGAACCTACAATGAGCAGTTCTTC. Translation: CASSSLAGGTYNEQFF. The genes are TRBV7-2 and TRBJ2-1; TRBD2 aligns across 11 bases. Germline CDR1 reads SGHTA; CDR2 reads FQGNSA. The CDR3 consists of 16 residues. Unmatched junction bases numbered 4, after V lost 4 bases and J lost 2 bases.

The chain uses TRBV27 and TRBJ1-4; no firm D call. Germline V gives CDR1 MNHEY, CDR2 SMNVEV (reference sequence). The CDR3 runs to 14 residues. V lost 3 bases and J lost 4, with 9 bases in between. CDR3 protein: CASSFGFGNEKLFF. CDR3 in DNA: TGTGCCAGCAGTTTTGGGTTCGGTAATGAAAAACTGTTTTTT. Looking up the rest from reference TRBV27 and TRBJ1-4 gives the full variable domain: EAQVTQNPRYLITVTGKKLTVTCSQNMNHEYMSWYRQDPGLGLRQIYYSMNVEVTDKGDVPEGYKVSRKEKRNFPLILESPSPNQTSLYFCASSFGFGNEKLFFGSGTQLSVL.

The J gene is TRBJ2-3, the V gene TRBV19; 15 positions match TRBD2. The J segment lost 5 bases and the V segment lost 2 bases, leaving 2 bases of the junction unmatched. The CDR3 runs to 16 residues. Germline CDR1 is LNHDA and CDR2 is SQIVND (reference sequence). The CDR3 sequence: CASSITGLAGGDTQYF. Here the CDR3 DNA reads TGTGCCAGTAGTATAACGGGACTAGCGGGGGGAGATACGCAGTATTTT.

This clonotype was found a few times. The CDR3 DNA sequence: TGTGCCAGCTCACCAAAGGACCTCTCCTACAATGAGCAGTTCTTC. Its translation is CASSPKDLSYNEQFF. V gene TRBV18 combines with J gene TRBJ2-1; D gene uncertain. CDR1 KGHSH and CDR2 LQKENI come from the germline V gene. The CDR3 has 15 amino acids. V lost 2 bases and J 0 bases, leaving 8 bases between the germline ends.

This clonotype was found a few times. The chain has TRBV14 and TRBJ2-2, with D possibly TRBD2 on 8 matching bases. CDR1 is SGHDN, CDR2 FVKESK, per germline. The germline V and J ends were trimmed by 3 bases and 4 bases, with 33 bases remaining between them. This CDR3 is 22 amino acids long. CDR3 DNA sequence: TGTGCCAGCAGCCAGTTCGGCCTCCCGACAGGGTCAGTAGCGGGAATCACCGGGGAGCTGTTTTTT. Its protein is CASSQFGLPTGSVAGITGELFF.

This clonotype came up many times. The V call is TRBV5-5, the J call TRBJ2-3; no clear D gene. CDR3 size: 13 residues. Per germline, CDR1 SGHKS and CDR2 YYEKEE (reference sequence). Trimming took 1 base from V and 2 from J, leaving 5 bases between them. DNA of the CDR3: TGTGCCAGCAGCTTGCAGCCCACAGATACGCAGTATTTT. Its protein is CASSLQPTDTQYF.